This T cell receptor beta chain was recovered during a study of CD8+ T cells in alopecia areata. With regard to this clone: Its antigen is not identified.

General observations from the study: In lesional scalp, particularly from alopecia totalis/universalis, clonality was higher than in normal scalp.

From germline, CDR1 is SQVTM and CDR2 ANQGSEA. Losses at the gene ends were 6 bases for V and 0 bases for J; bases not matched to a gene: 9. The CDR3 contains 16 residues. Treatment: oral pan-JAK inhibitor, 5-10 mg twice daily. cDNA reverse transcribed from extracted RNA served as the sequencing template. TCRdb keeps only in-frame clones here, not all; method: immunoSEQ multiplex PCR. The sample has around 100,000 clones; roughly 56% are singletons. The sequence was obtained from a human donor with alopecia areata. The rearrangement uses TRBV29-1 and TRBJ2-7; the match to TRBD1 covers 12 bases. The input for sequencing was CD8+ T cells sorted from blood, taken between weeks 55 and 65, from a patient treated with tofacitinib. For the CDR3, the DNA is TGCAGCGTATCCGGGACAGGGGGCTCGAGCTCCTACGAGCAGTACTTC. It yields the protein CSVSGTGGSSSYEQYF.